This T cell receptor beta chain emerged from a study of blood T cell repertoires in COVID-19. On the study more broadly: Nucleic acid was either cDNA or gDNA, and it came from T cells, B-cell-depleted T cells, or PBMCs.

Profiled with immunoSEQ multiplex PCR; TCRdb holds only in-frame clones, not every one. This sample has roughly 120,000 clones, with roughly 80% found just once. This CDR3 comprises 13 residues. Trimming shortened V by 3 bases and J by 3 bases, and 9 bases separated the two germline ends. From germline, CDR1 is MNHNY and CDR2 SVGAGI (reference sequence). The sequence was obtained from a man between 65 and 80 years old with acute or convalescent COVID-19. Sequencing was done on a sample of peripheral blood. This sequence joins TRBV6-6 and TRBJ2-7; tentative D call: TRBD1 (7 bases). The CDR3 region is CASSYQGGYEQYF. CDR3 bases: TGTGCCAGCAGTTATCAGGGGGGCTACGAGCAGTACTTC.